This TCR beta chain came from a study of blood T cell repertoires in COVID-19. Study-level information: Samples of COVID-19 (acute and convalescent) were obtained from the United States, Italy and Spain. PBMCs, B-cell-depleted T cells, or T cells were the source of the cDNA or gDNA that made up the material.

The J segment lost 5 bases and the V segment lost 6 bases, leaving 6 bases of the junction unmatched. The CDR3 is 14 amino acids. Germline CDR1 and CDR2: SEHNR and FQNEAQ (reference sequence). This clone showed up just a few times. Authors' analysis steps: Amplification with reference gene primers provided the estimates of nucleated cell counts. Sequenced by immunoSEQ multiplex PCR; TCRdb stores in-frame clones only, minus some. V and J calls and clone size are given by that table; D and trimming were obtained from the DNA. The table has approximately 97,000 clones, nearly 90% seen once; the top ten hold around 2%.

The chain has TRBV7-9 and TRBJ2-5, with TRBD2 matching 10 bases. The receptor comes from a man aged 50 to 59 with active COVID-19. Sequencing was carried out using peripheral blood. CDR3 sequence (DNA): TGTGCCAGCAGTGCACTAGCGGGGTACGAGACCCAGTACTTC. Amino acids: CASSALAGYETQYF.